The 29 T cell receptor beta chains below come from one sample, sequenced in a study of control samples from healthy donors and cancer patients. Generated by immunoSEQ multiplex PCR, the TCRdb table keeps only in-frame clones and is missing some. The sample yields 100,000 to 150,000 clones, over 75% seen once. The material sequenced was blood. The receptors come from a man aged 40-50 years in good health.

The chain recombines TRBV9 with TRBJ2-3, with D possibly called TRBD1 or TRBD2 (6 bases each). Germline V gene lookup returns CDR1 SGDLS and CDR2 YYNGEE. The germline V and J ends were trimmed by 3 bases and 0 bases, with 14 bases remaining between them. CDR3 length: 16 residues. CDR3 loop: CASSARTGASTDTQYF. Written as DNA, the CDR3 is TGTGCCAGCAGCGCCCGGACGGGGGCAAGCACAGATACGCAGTATTTT.

As DNA, the CDR3 is TGTGCCTGGAAGGGACAGGTAAGAGGTGAAGCTTTCTTT. Amino acids: CAWKGQVRGEAFF. The chain links TRBV30 to TRBJ1-1; 8 bases match TRBD1. The CDR3 extends over 13 amino acids. The germline CDR1 and CDR2 sequences are GTSNPN and SVGIG (reference sequence). Unmatched junction bases numbered 8, after V lost 4 bases and J lost 7 bases.

The CDR3, as DNA: TGTGCCAGCAGCTCCCCCGGAAGGGTAAGCTACAATGAGCAGTTCTTC. Protein: CASSSPGRVSYNEQFF. This sequence joins TRBV5-5 and TRBJ2-1, with D unresolved. V lost 3 bases, J lost 3 bases, and 16 bases lay in between. CDR3 length: 16 residues. Germline CDR1 reads SGHKS; CDR2 reads YYEKEE (reference sequence).

This chain links TRBV3-1 (or the pseudogene TRBV3-2) with TRBJ2-3; 7 positions agree with TRBD2. The CDR3 contains 13 residues. Per germline, CDR1 LGHDT and CDR2 YNNKEL (reference sequence). J lost 1 base, V lost 5 bases, and 0 bases had no gene match. The CDR3 reads CASSGRGTDTQYF. In DNA, the CDR3 is TGTGCCAGCAGCGGGAGGGGCACAGATACGCAGTATTTT.

This clone is a singleton in its sample. This rearrangement joins TRBV7-8 to TRBJ1-5; TRBD1 matches at 8 bases. CDR3 size: 16 residues. The germline V gene has CDR1 SGHVS and CDR2 FQNEAQ. The V and J ends lost 0 bases and 1 base, in that order; junction bases with no gene match: 2. For the CDR3, the DNA is TGTGCCAGCAGCTTAGCCCGGACAGGGAGCAATCAGCCCCAGCATTTT. Its protein is CASSLARTGSNQPQHF. The variable domain in full, completed from reference TRBV7-8 and TRBJ1-5, reads GAGVSQSPRYKVAKRGQDVALRCDPISGHVSLFWYQQALGQGPEFLTYFQNEAQLDKSGLPSDRFFAERPEGSVSTLKIQRTQQEDSAVYLCASSLARTGSNQPQHFGDGTRLSIL.

The rearrangement joins TRBV19 to TRBJ2-3; TRBD2 aligns across 9 bases. J was trimmed by 2 bases and V by 3 bases; bases with no gene match: 3. Germline-derived CDR1 and CDR2 are LNHDA and SQIVND (reference sequence). The CDR3 is 15 amino acids. CDR3 loop: CASSIPSGNTDTQYF. Here the CDR3 DNA reads TGTGCCAGTAGTATCCCTAGCGGGAACACAGATACGCAGTATTTT.

This chain joins TRBV30 and TRBJ2-3; TRBD2 is a possible D gene (6 bases). Per the germline V gene, CDR1 is GTSNPN and CDR2 is SVGIG (reference sequence). The CDR3 has 13 residues. V was clipped by 3 bases and J by 0 bases, with 7 bases between them. The CDR3 reads CAWSAGSTDTQYF. The DNA of the CDR3 is TGTGCCTGGAGCGCGGGAAGCACAGATACGCAGTATTTT.

V usage is TRBV30 and J usage is TRBJ2-3; 8 bases agree with TRBD1. Germline loops: CDR1 GTSNPN, CDR2 SVGIG (reference sequence). V shed 0 bases, J shed 1 base, and the junction held 12 bases outside the gene matches. This CDR3 comprises 18 residues. CDR3 bases: TGTGCCTGGAGTGTACTTTTCGGAGACAGGGGACGCACAGATACGCAGTATTTT. It specifies CAWSVLFGDRGRTDTQYF. Combining the CDR3 with reference TRBV30 and TRBJ2-3 gives the whole variable domain SQTIHQWPATLVQPVGSPLSLECTVEGTSNPNLYWYRQAAGRGLQLLFYSVGIGQISSEVPQNLSASRPQDRQFILSSKKLLLSDSGFYLCAWSVLFGDRGRTDTQYFGPGTRLTVL.

The V and J genes are TRBV5-5 and TRBJ2-1; D gene unclear. CDR1 and CDR2 (germline): SGHKS, YYEKEE (reference sequence). The CDR3 is made up of 16 amino acids. With 0 bases removed from V and 3 bases from J, the gap between germline ends came to 13 bases. The CDR3 nucleotides are TGTGCCAGCAGCTTGGTGGGTGTTTCAAGCTACAATGAGCAGTTCTTC. Protein product: CASSLVGVSSYNEQFF. The whole variable domain, remainder taken from reference TRBV5-5 and TRBJ2-1, is DAGVTQSPTHLIKTRGQQVTLRCSPISGHKSVSWYQQVLGQGPQFIFQYYEKEERGRGNFPDRFSARQFPNYSSELNVNALLLGDSALYLCASSLVGVSSYNEQFFGPGTRLTVL.

This sequence joins TRBV11-2 and TRBJ2-3; 12 bases are a match to TRBD2. Germline V gene lookup returns CDR1 SGHAT and CDR2 FQNNGV. V lost 1 base to trimming and J lost 6 bases; unmatched junction nucleotides: 8. This CDR3 has 17 residues. The CDR3 spells CASSLGASGGAYDTQYF. Here the CDR3 DNA reads TGTGCCAGCAGCTTAGGGGCTAGCGGGGGGGCGTACGATACGCAGTATTTT.

A single count supports this clone. The CDR3 coding sequence is TGTGCCAGCAGTCTGCTAGGGCTAGCGGGGGGGCCCGGGGAGCTGTTTTTT. It encodes CASSLLGLAGGPGELFF. The genes are TRBV2 and TRBJ2-2; 12 nucleotides agree with TRBD2. CDR3 length equals 17 residues. Trimming at V came to 5 bases and at J to 6 bases, leaving 10 bases not matched to a gene. Germline V lookup: CDR1 SNHLY, CDR2 FYNNEI.

V and J are TRBV4-1 and TRBJ2-7; 7 bases agree with TRBD2. The germline gives CDR1 MGHRA, CDR2 YSYEKL. With 2 bases clipped from V and 2 bases from J, the junction kept 6 bases outside the gene matches. The CDR3 totals 15 residues. The CDR3 DNA is TGCGCCAGCAGCCAAATATCAGCGGGGCCCTACGAGCAGTACTTC. Translation gives CASSQISAGPYEQYF.

The gene calls are TRBV2 and TRBJ1-2; 8 positions match TRBD1. Germline V gene data show CDR1 as SNHLY and CDR2 as FYNNEI. J gave up 2 bases and V 2 bases, and 4 bases lay outside the gene matches. This CDR3 has 15 amino acids. The CDR3 spells CASSERQGANYGYTF. The CDR3 DNA sequence: TGTGCCAGCAGTGAAAGGCAGGGGGCGAACTATGGCTACACCTTC.

The rearrangement links TRBV7-9 to TRBJ2-3; D gene ambiguous. V was clipped by 4 bases and J by 4 bases, with 12 bases between them. This CDR3 is built from 14 residues. Germline V lookup: CDR1 SEHNR, CDR2 FQNEAQ (reference sequence). Written as DNA, the CDR3 is TGTGCCAGCAGCTCCGCATTTATCTCAGATACGCAGTATTTT. It yields the protein CASSSAFISDTQYF.

The chain joins TRBV24-1 to TRBJ2-2; D is perhaps TRBD1 (5 bases). This CDR3 is 13 amino acids long. CDR1 and CDR2 from the germline V gene are KGHDR and SFDVKD. The V end lost 5 bases, the J end lost 6 bases, and 9 bases lay between the germline ends. The chain's CDR3 is CATSVQGPGELFF. In nucleotides, the CDR3 is TGTGCCACCAGTGTGCAGGGCCCCGGGGAGCTGTTTTTT.

The V and J genes are TRBV21-1 and TRBJ2-1; the table's D call, TRBD1, has no DNA check behind it. TRBV21-1 is reported as a pseudogene. The CDR3 has 16 amino acids. CDR3 region: CASNQGAGGAYNEQFF. The CDR3 nucleotides read TGTGCCAGCAACCAAGGGGCAGGGGGAGCCTACAATGAGCAGTTCTTC.

The chain is built from TRBV19 and TRBJ1-5, with a weak D call TRBD1 (6 bases). This CDR3 has 15 amino acids. Germline V gene lookup returns CDR1 LNHDA and CDR2 SQIVND (reference sequence). Trimming stripped 3 bases from V and 3 bases from J, with 12 bases between. CDR3 residues: CASSMSGGLNQPQHF. CDR3 bases: TGTGCCAGTAGTATGAGCGGGGGCCTCAATCAGCCCCAGCATTTT.

V usage is TRBV27 and J usage is TRBJ2-5; D is uncertain. The germline V and J ends were trimmed by 5 bases and 4 bases, with 11 bases remaining between them. Looked up from germline, CDR1 is MNHEY and CDR2 is SMNVEV (reference sequence). There are 13 residues in the CDR3. CDR3 DNA sequence: TGTGCCAGCAGTCCCGGGCATTTAGAGACCCAGTACTTC. It yields the protein CASSPGHLETQYF.

V is TRBV5-1 and J is TRBJ2-5, with unresolved D. The CDR3 contains 14 residues. Germline-derived CDR1 and CDR2 are SGHRS and YFSETQ. Between the trimmed V and J ends, which lost 0 bases and 4 bases, there was a span of 10 bases. The CDR3 loop reads CASSLEDWAETQYF. CDR3 sequence (DNA): TGCGCCAGCAGCTTGGAAGATTGGGCAGAGACCCAGTACTTC.

The chain combines TRBV30 with TRBJ1-2; D is possibly TRBD1 (5 bases). This CDR3 is 14 amino acids long. V shed 0 bases and J shed 6 bases, with 14 bases lying between them. In germline, CDR1 is GTSNPN, CDR2 SVGIG (reference sequence). CDR3 bases: TGTGCCTGGAGTGTACTCGGACATAGAAATGGCTACACCTTC. Protein sequence: CAWSVLGHRNGYTF.

The rearrangement uses TRBV6-6 and TRBJ1-3; D gene uncertain. Germline assignment: CDR1 MNHNY and CDR2 SVGAGI (reference sequence). Trimming removed 4 bases from V and 0 bases from J, with 7 bases in between. The CDR3 has 14 residues. Here the CDR3 reads CASSSSSSGNTIYF. In nucleotides, the CDR3 is TGTGCCAGCAGTTCATCTAGCTCTGGAAACACCATATATTTT.

This chain links TRBV6-1 with TRBJ1-1; D unclear. The V gene lost 2 bases and the J gene lost 8 bases, with 6 bases spanning the gap. Germline V lookup: CDR1 MNHNS, CDR2 SASEGT. This CDR3 is 11 amino acids long. CDR3 sequence: CASSETGEAFF. The CDR3 DNA sequence: TGTGCCAGCAGTGAAACTGGGGAAGCTTTCTTT.

The rearrangement joins TRBV5-4 to TRBJ1-3, with D possibly TRBD1 on 5 matching bases. Deletions cut 4 bases from V and 0 bases from J, with 11 bases between. The CDR3 is made up of 15 amino acids. Germline assignment: CDR1 SGHNT and CDR2 YYREEE (reference sequence). CDR3 amino acids: CASSRGLPSGNTIYF. CDR3 nucleotide sequence: TGTGCCAGCAGCAGGGGCCTCCCCTCTGGAAACACCATATATTTT.

This rearrangement joins TRBV6-5 to TRBJ1-1; TRBD1 aligns across 9 bases. The CDR3 sequence is 15 residues long. Germline-derived CDR1 and CDR2 are MNHEY and SVGAGI. V shed 5 bases, J shed 3 bases, and the junction held 7 bases outside the gene matches. The CDR3 loop is CASSPGTGFYTEAFF. The DNA of the CDR3 is TGTGCCAGCAGTCCCGGGACAGGGTTCTACACTGAAGCTTTCTTT.

V is TRBV3-1 (or the pseudogene TRBV3-2) and J is TRBJ1-2; D is unclear. This CDR3 is 15 amino acids long. V gave up 0 bases and J gave up 4 bases, with 12 bases separating them. Per the germline V gene, CDR1 is LGHDT and CDR2 is YNNKEL (reference sequence). CDR3 sequence: CASSQETAAFYGYTF. For the CDR3, the DNA is TGTGCCAGCAGCCAAGAAACTGCAGCCTTCTATGGCTACACCTTC.

The chain uses TRBV18 and TRBJ1-2; no reliable D call. This CDR3 spans 13 amino acids. V dropped 2 bases and J dropped 4 bases, with 8 bases sitting between them. CDR1 and CDR2 from the germline V gene are KGHSH and LQKENI. The CDR3 DNA reads TGTGCCAGCTCACCAGAGGGTGGCTATGGCTACACCTTC. The encoded protein is CASSPEGGYGYTF.

The count of this clone is one. The chain carries TRBV18 and TRBJ2-2; no firm D call. V was pared by 5 bases and J by 5 bases, with 9 bases between. Germline CDR1 and CDR2: KGHSH and LQKENI. There are 13 residues in the CDR3. In DNA, the CDR3 is TGTGCCAGCTCAGATTCGAGGACCGGGGAGCTGTTTTTT. Translation: CASSDSRTGELFF.

The rearrangement uses TRBV3-1 (or the pseudogene TRBV3-2) and TRBJ1-6; 12 bases are a match to TRBD1. The CDR3 is made up of 17 amino acids. The junction had 5 bases not matched to a gene; V was cut back by 1 base and J by 7 bases. Germline CDR1 is LGHDT and CDR2 is YNNKEL (reference sequence). The CDR3 protein is CASSQGGQGAWNSPLHF. Here the CDR3 DNA reads TGTGCCAGCAGCCAAGGGGGACAGGGGGCGTGGAATTCACCCCTCCACTTT.

This chain uses TRBV29-1 with TRBJ1-4; the D gene is possibly TRBD1 (6 bases). The CDR3 is 12 residues long. Trimming took 5 bases from V and 7 from J, leaving 11 bases between them. The germline V gene has CDR1 SQVTM and CDR2 ANQGSEA. The CDR3 sequence: CSVRQGSEKLFF. The CDR3 region has the DNA TGCAGCGTTCGGCAGGGGAGTGAAAAACTGTTTTTT. The whole variable domain, remainder taken from reference TRBV29-1 and TRBJ1-4, is SAVISQKPSRDICQRGTSLTIQCQVDSQVTMMFWYRQQPGQSLTLIATANQGSEATYESGFVIDKFPISRPNLTFSTLTVSNMSPEDSSIYLCSVRQGSEKLFFGSGTQLSVL.